These 15 T cell receptor beta chains came from one sample sequenced in a study of blood T cell repertoires in COVID-19. Clones were read by immunoSEQ multiplex PCR, and TCRdb kept only the in-frame ones, dropping some. The profile shows some 300,000 clones, 70% to 90% of them singletons. The sample was PBMCs or T cells enriched from blood (not recorded which). These receptors all stem from a woman in her thirties who had recovered from COVID-19.

The V gene is TRBV30, the J gene TRBJ1-2, with unresolved D. This CDR3 contains 12 residues. CDR1 and CDR2 from the germline V gene are GTSNPN and SVGIG (reference sequence). Trimming stripped 1 base from V and 3 bases from J, with 6 bases between. CDR3 in amino acids: CAWSDLDYGYTF. The CDR3 nucleotides read TGTGCCTGGAGTGATCTTGACTATGGCTACACCTTC.

This clone turned up a few times. The chain employs TRBV30 and TRBJ1-5; tentatively, D is TRBD1 (6 bases). The germline V gene has CDR1 GTSNPN and CDR2 SVGIG (reference sequence). The CDR3 runs to 13 residues. Trimming cost V 2 bases and J 7 bases, with 12 bases left between them. The CDR3 reads CAWSSSGEQPQHF. The CDR3 nucleotides read TGTGCCTGGAGTTCATCAGGGGAGCAGCCCCAGCATTTT.

This sequence joins TRBV24-1 and TRBJ2-1; weak D call: TRBD2 (7 bases). Trimming took 7 bases from V and 7 from J, leaving 19 bases between them. Germline V lookup: CDR1 KGHDR, CDR2 SFDVKD. The CDR3 totals 15 residues. Written as DNA, the CDR3 is TGTGCCACCAGCAGAATAGGGGGAGGGCCGAATGAGCAGTTCTTC. This encodes CATSRIGGGPNEQFF.

The chain is built from TRBV9 and TRBJ2-7; D is unclear. V shed 0 bases and J shed 6 bases, with 13 bases lying between them. The CDR3 is 14 residues long. The germline V gene has CDR1 SGDLS and CDR2 YYNGEE. The CDR3 loop reads CASSVESPFGEQYF. The CDR3 nucleotides read TGTGCCAGCAGCGTAGAAAGCCCCTTCGGCGAGCAGTACTTC.

The chain links TRBV5-1 to TRBJ2-7, with D perhaps matching TRBD1 (6 bases). Per the germline V gene, CDR1 is SGHRS and CDR2 is YFSETQ. The ends were cut back, 0 bases at V and 3 bases at J, with 16 bases in the middle. The CDR3 loop spans 16 amino acids. The CDR3 DNA follows: TGCGCCAGCAGCTTGGGTGATACAGGGAAGGGCTACGAGCAGTACTTC. Protein: CASSLGDTGKGYEQYF.

This sequence joins TRBV2 and TRBJ2-6; 10 bases are a match to TRBD2. V shed 7 bases, J shed 0 bases, and the junction held 3 bases outside the gene matches. The germline V gene encodes CDR1 SNHLY and CDR2 FYNNEI. CDR3 size: 16 residues. The CDR3 protein is CASNPSGGSGANVLTF. The CDR3 DNA is TGTGCCAGCAATCCTAGCGGGGGCTCTGGGGCCAACGTCCTGACTTTC. The whole variable domain, filled in from reference TRBV2 and TRBJ2-6, reads EPEVTQTPSHQVTQMGQEVILRCVPISNHLYFYWYRQILGQKVEFLVSFYNNEISEKSEIFDDQFSVERPDGSNFTLKIRSTKLEDSAMYFCASNPSGGSGANVLTFGAGSRLTVL.

This clone was counted between two and nine times. The chain uses TRBV7-3 and TRBJ2-7, with 9 bases matching TRBD1. V shed 4 bases, J shed 2 bases, and the junction held 6 bases outside the gene matches. Per the germline V gene, CDR1 is SGHTA and CDR2 is FQGTGA. This CDR3 spans 15 amino acids. The CDR3, as DNA: TGTGCCAGCAGCTGGACCGGGACAGGGCCCTACGAGCAGTACTTC. Translation: CASSWTGTGPYEQYF.

Here the CDR3 DNA reads TGTGCCAGCAAGGGACAGCCGAACACTGAAGCTTTCTTT. Translating gives CASKGQPNTEAFF. This chain uses TRBV6-5 with TRBJ1-1; TRBD1 matches at 7 bases. Germline V gene lookup returns CDR1 MNHEY and CDR2 SVGAGI. V lost 7 bases to trimming and J lost 1 base; unmatched junction nucleotides: 3. CDR3 length: 13 amino acids.

The chain uses TRBV28 and TRBJ2-1; 10 nucleotides line up with TRBD1. Looked up from germline, CDR1 is MDHEN and CDR2 is SYDVKM. The CDR3 runs to 15 residues. V gave up 5 bases and J gave up 6 bases; unmatched junction bases: 7. This CDR3 is CASSVPGQGTNEQFF. CDR3 coding DNA: TGTGCCAGCAGTGTACCGGGACAGGGGACCAATGAGCAGTTCTTC.

V is TRBV28 and J is TRBJ1-1; no reliable D call. Germline-derived CDR1 and CDR2 are MDHEN and SYDVKM. The CDR3 is 15 residues long. Trimming took 4 bases from V and 5 from J, leaving 17 bases between them. CDR3 DNA sequence: TGTGCCAGCAGTTCCAACGGCCCGGGGAGTACTGAAGCTTTCTTT. Residues: CASSSNGPGSTEAFF.

The genes are TRBV11-2 and TRBJ2-7; TRBD2 agrees at 8 bases. CDR1 and CDR2 from the germline V gene are SGHAT and FQNNGV. This CDR3 is 15 amino acids long. The V segment lost 4 bases and the J segment 4 bases; nucleotides outside the gene matches: 9. The DNA for the CDR3 is TGTGCCAGCAGCTCAACTCAGCGGGGGAGATACGAGCAGTACTTC. Its protein is CASSSTQRGRYEQYF.

The chain has TRBV30 and TRBJ2-5; TRBD2 matches 12 bases. V gave up 1 base and J gave up 9 bases; unmatched junction bases: 6. The CDR3 contains 14 residues. Germline CDR1 and CDR2: GTSNPN and SVGIG (reference sequence). CDR3 in amino acids: CAWSGLAGGPSQYF. The CDR3 bases are TGTGCCTGGAGTGGCCTAGCGGGGGGGCCGTCCCAGTACTTC.

The chain joins TRBV30 to TRBJ1-2; D might be TRBD1 (5 bases). Trimming cost V 4 bases and J 0 bases, with 12 bases left between them. CDR3 size: 14 residues. Germline loops: CDR1 GTSNPN, CDR2 SVGIG (reference sequence). The CDR3 here is CAWMRQGSNYGYTF. The CDR3, as DNA: TGTGCCTGGATGAGGCAGGGCTCTAACTATGGCTACACCTTC.

V and J are TRBV6-5 and TRBJ1-6, with 10 bases aligning to TRBD1. Germline values: CDR1 MNHEY, CDR2 SVGAGI. The CDR3 is 15 amino acids. The V segment lost 4 bases and the J segment 10 bases; nucleotides outside the gene matches: 7. The CDR3 region has the DNA TGTGCCAGCAGTTCCCGGGACAGGGGAGTCTCACCCCTCCACTTT. Amino acids: CASSSRDRGVSPLHF.

This clone has a single count. The chain joins TRBV5-4 to TRBJ1-1, with D unclear. This CDR3 has 13 amino acids. The V end was cut by 4 bases, the J end by 1 base, with 8 bases between. Per germline, CDR1 SGHNT and CDR2 YYREEE (reference sequence). The DNA of the CDR3 is TGTGCCAGCAGCCGAGAAAAGAACACTGAAGCTTTCTTT. Its translation: CASSREKNTEAFF.